This T cell receptor (beta chain) is from a study of T cell repertoires in cytomegalovirus infection. Study as a whole: A matching HLA type, together with CMV infection, was signaled by public TCR beta signatures.

One entry per CDR3 protein results from TCRdb running MiXCR on the reads. The table lists fewer than 350,000 distinct CDR3 sequences, 29% of them singletons, with approximately 20% in the top ten. On this clonotype itself: Its antigen is not identified.

J gave up 7 bases and V 0 bases, and 7 bases lay outside the gene matches. Germline-derived CDR1 and CDR2 are SGHDT and YYEEEE. The CDR3 runs to 16 residues. Sample: cultured PBMCs, taken from culture after CMV antigen stimulation. V usage is TRBV5-6 and J usage is TRBJ1-6, with 7 bases lining up with TRBD1. This clonotype was obtained from a human donor in good health (CMV status not recorded). Some clones in this sample may be carry-over from other donors' samples. CDR3 sequence: CASSLAPGQQNSPLHF. CDR3 nucleotides: TGTGCCAGCAGCTTGGCCCCGGGACAGCAAAATTCACCCCTCCACTTT. Drawing the rest from reference TRBV5-6 and TRBJ1-6, the complete variable domain is DAGVTQSPTHLIKTRGQQVTLRCSPKSGHDTVSWYQQALGQGPQFIFQYYEEEERQRGNFPDRFSGHQFPNYSSELNVNALLLGDSALYLCASSLAPGQQNSPLHFGNGTRLTVT.